The clone carrying this TCR beta chain was seen a handful of times. Its specificity is not known. Authors' methods: The study's classifier, a distant-metastasis tool for papillary thyroid cancer, was built using CDR3 differences across clinicopathological groups. TCRdb used MiXCR to call clones anew from the PCR reads. It is TCRdb's table, rather than the study itself, that gives the V and J calls and clone size. This sample has approximately 40,000 clones, with around half found just once. The sample originates from a study of metastatic and nonmetastatic thyroid tumors. The wider study: Patients with malignant and benign thyroid disease provided blood and tumor or nodule tissue, whose repertoires were compared.

No treatment of any kind had been given to any patient before thyroid surgery. The study, taken as a whole, reports: Compared with benign nodules, malignant thyroid tumors were reported to have significantly higher TCR beta diversity in both blood and tumor.

The CDR3 runs to 12 residues. V was cut by 2 bases and J by 5 bases, with 6 bases left in between. Germline CDR1 is MNHNY and CDR2 is SVGAGI (reference sequence). This clonotype originated in a male donor with papillary thyroid cancer or a benign thyroid nodule (not recorded which). Some clones in this sample may be carry-over from other donors' samples. The specimen sequenced was tumor tissue. The rearrangement uses TRBV6-6 and TRBJ1-1, with no clear D. The CDR3 DNA reads as TGTGCCAGCAGTTACCGGGATACTGAAGCTTTCTTT. Translation: CASSYRDTEAFF.